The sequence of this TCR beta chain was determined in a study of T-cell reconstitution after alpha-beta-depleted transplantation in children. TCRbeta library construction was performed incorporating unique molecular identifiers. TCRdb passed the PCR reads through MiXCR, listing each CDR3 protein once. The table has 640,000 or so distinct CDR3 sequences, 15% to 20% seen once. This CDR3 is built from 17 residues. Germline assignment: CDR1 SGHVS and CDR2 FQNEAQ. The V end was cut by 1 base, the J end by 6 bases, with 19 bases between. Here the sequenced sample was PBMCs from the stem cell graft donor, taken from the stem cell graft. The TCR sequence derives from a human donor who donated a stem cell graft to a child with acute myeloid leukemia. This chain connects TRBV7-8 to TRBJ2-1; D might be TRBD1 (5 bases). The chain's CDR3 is CASSLVGASAIGNEQFF. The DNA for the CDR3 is TGTGCCAGCAGCTTAGTAGGGGCATCCGCAATCGGCAATGAGCAGTTCTTC.